This entry concerns a single TCR beta chain. Its antigen is undetermined. Input was around 2 ug genomic DNA, or all available if less. The method was immunoSEQ multiplex PCR; TCRdb's version includes in-frame clones alone and lacks a portion of them. The sample holds 95,000 or so clones, around 85% seen once. The data derive from a study of glioma-infiltrating T cells after dendritic cell vaccination. The overall study: Monocyte-derived dendritic cells, cultured less than 8 days with IL-4 and GM-CSF, were pulsed with autologous tumor lysate. The study's findings and limits: Complete blood and tumor specimen sets were limited to few patients.

The sequence was obtained from a human donor with glioblastoma. The material sequenced was blood, taken before dendritic cell vaccination.

DNA of the CDR3: TGTGCCAGCAGCCAGATAAACACTGAAGCTTTCTTT. Translated: CASSQINTEAFF. The chain carries TRBV7-9 and TRBJ1-1; D unclear. The V end lost 5 bases, the J end lost 2 bases, and 6 bases lay between the germline ends. CDR1 and CDR2 from the germline V gene are SEHNR and FQNEAQ (reference sequence). This CDR3 contains 12 residues. Using reference TRBV7-9 and TRBJ1-1 for the parts outside the CDR3, the full variable domain is DTGVSQNPRHKITKRGQNVTFRCDPISEHNRLYWYRQTLGQGPEFLTYFQNEAQLEKSRLLSDRFSAERPKGSFSTLEIQRTEQGDSAMYLCASSQINTEAFFGQGTRLTVV.